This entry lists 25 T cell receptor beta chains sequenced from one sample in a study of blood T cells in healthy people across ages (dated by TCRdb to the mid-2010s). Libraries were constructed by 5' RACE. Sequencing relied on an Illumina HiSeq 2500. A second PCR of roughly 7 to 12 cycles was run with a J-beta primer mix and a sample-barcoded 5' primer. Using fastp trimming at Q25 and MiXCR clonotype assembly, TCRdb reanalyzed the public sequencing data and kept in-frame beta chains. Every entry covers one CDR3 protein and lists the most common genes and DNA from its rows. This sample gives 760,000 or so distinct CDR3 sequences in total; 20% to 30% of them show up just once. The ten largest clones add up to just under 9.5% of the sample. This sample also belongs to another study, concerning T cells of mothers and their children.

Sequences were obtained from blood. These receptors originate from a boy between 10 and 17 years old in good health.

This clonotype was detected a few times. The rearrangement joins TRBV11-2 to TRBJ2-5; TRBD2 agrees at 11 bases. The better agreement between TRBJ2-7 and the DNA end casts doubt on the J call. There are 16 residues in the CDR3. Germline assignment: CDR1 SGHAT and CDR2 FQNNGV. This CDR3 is CASSRGTSGSLDEQYF. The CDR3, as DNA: TGTGCCAGCAGCCGGGGTACTAGCGGGAGCCTCGACGAGCAGTACTTC.

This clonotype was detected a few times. The CDR3 reads CASQGVPGATDTQYF. The CDR3 bases are TGTGCCAGCCAGGGCGTCCCGGGGGCTACAGATACGCAGTATTTT. This chain uses TRBV2 with TRBJ2-3; D is perhaps TRBD1 or TRBD2 (6 bases each). The CDR3 is 15 residues long. Germline CDR1 reads SNHLY; CDR2 reads FYNNEI. V was cut by 8 bases and J by 3 bases, with 18 bases left in between.

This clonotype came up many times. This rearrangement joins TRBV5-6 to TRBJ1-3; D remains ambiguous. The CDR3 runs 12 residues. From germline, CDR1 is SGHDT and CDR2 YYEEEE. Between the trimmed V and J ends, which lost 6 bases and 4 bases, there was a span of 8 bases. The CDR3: CASTDSGNTIYF. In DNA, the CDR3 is TGTGCCAGCACGGACTCCGGAAACACCATATATTTT.

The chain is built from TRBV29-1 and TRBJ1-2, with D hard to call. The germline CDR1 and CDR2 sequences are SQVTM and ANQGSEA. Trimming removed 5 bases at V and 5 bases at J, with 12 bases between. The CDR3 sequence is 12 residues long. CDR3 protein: CSVQITSYGYTF. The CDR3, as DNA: TGCAGCGTTCAGATTACCTCGTATGGCTACACCTTC.

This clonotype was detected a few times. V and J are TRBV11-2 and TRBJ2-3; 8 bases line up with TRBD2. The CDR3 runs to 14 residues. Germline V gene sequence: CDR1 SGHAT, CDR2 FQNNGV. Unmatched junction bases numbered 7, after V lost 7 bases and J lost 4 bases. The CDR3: CASTATSVADTQYF. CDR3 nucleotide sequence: TGTGCCAGCACCGCGACTAGCGTGGCAGATACGCAGTATTTT.

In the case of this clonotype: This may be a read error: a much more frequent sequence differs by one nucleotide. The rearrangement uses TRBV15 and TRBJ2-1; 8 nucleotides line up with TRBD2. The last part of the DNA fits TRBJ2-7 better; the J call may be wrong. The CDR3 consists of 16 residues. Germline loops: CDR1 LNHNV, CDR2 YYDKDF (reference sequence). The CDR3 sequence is CATSRVKREWGNEQYF. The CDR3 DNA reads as TGTGCCACCAGCAGAGTGAAGCGGGAGTGGGGCAATGAGCAGTACTTC.

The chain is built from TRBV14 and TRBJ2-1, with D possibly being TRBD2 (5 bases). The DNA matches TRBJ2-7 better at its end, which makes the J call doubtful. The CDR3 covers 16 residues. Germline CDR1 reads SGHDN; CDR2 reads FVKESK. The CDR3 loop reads CASSQDLRTPSYEQYF. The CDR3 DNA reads TGTGCCAGCAGCCAAGACCTTAGGACTCCTTCCTACGAGCAGTACTTC.

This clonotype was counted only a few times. CDR3 residues: CATSSVFTPYEQYF. In nucleotides, the CDR3 is TGTGCCACCAGCAGTGTTTTTACACCCTACGAGCAGTACTTC. The chain couples TRBV15 to TRBJ2-7; D is unclear. This CDR3 is 14 amino acids long. Germline-derived CDR1 and CDR2 are LNHNV and YYDKDF (reference sequence). V gave up 3 bases and J gave up 2 bases, with 11 bases separating them.

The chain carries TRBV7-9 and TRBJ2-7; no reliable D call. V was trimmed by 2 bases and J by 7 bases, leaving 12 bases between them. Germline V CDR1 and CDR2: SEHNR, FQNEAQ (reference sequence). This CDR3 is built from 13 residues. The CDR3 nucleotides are TGTGCCAGCAGCTTATCCAGTTTTGGAGAGCAGTACTTC. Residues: CASSLSSFGEQYF.

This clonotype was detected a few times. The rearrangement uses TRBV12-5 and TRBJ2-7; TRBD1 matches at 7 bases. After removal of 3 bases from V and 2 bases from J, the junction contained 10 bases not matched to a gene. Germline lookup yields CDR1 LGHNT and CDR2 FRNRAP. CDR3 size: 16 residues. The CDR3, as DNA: TGTGCTAGTGGTTTCGCGACAGGGATAACCACCTACGAGCAGTACTTC. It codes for CASGFATGITTYEQYF.

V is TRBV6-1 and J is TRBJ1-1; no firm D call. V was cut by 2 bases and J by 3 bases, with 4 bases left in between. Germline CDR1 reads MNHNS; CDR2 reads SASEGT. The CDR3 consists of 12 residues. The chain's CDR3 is CASSELHTEAFF. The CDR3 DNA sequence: TGTGCCAGCAGTGAACTCCACACTGAAGCTTTCTTT.

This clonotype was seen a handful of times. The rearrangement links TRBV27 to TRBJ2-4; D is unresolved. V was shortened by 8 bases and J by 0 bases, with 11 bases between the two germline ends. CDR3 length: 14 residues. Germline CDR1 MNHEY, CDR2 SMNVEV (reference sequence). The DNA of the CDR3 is TGTGCCAGCCGAGGTGAGGTAGCCAAAAACATTCAGTACTTC. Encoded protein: CASRGEVAKNIQYF.

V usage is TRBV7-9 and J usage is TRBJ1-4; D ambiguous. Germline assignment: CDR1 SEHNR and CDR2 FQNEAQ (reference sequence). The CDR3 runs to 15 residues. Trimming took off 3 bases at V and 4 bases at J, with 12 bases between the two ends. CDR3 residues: CASSLMTPGNEKLFF. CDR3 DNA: TGTGCCAGCAGCTTGATGACACCCGGTAATGAAAAACTGTTTTTT.

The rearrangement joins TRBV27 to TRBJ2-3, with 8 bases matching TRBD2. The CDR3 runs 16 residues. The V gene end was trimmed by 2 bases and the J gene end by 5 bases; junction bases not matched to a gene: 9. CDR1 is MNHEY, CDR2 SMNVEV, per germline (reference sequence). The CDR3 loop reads CASSLEAGVIGDTQYF. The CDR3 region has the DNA TGTGCCAGCAGTTTAGAAGCGGGAGTGATTGGAGATACGCAGTATTTT.

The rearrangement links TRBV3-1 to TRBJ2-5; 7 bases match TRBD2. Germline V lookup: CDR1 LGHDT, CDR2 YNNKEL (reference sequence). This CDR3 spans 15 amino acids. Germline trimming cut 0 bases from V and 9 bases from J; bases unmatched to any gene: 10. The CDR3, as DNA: TGTGCCAGCAGCCAAGATGATGCTAGCGGAGGGGCCCAGTACTTC. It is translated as CASSQDDASGGAQYF.

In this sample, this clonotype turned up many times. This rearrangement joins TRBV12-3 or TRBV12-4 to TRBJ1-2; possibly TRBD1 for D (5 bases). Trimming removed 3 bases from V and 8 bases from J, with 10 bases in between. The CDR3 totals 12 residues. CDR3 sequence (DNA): TGTGCCAGCAGTTTGGGGCTTTACGGCTACACCTTC. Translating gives CASSLGLYGYTF.

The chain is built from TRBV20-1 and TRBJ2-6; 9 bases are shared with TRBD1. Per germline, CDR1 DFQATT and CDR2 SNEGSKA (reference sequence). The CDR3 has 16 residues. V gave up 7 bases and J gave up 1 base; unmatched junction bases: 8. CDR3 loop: CSGDRGVSSGANVLTF. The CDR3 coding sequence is TGCAGTGGCGACAGGGGGGTTTCGTCTGGGGCCAACGTCCTGACTTTC.

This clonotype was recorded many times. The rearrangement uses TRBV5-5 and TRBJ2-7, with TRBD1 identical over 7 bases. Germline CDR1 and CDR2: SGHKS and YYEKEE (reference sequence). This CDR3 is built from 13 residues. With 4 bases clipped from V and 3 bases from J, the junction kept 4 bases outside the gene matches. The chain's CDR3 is CASSPGQNYEQYF. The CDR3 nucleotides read TGTGCCAGCAGCCCGGGACAGAACTACGAGCAGTACTTC.

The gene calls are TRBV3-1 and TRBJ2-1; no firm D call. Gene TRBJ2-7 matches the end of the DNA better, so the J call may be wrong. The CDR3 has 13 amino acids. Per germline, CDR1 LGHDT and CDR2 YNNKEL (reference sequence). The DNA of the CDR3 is TGTGCCAGCAGCAAACGTCTCAGCTACGAGCAGTACTTC. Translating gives CASSKRLSYEQYF.

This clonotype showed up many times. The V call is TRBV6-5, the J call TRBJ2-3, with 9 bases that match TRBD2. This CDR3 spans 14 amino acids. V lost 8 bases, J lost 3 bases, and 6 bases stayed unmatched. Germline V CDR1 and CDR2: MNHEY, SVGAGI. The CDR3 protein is CASRLAGLTDTQYF. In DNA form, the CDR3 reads TGTGCCAGCCGTCTAGCGGGGTTAACAGATACGCAGTATTTT.

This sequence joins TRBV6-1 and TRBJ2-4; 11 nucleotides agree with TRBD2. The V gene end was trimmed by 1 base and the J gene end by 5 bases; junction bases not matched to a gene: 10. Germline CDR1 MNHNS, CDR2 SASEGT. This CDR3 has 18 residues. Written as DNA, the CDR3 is TGTGCCAGCAGTGAAGAGGCGGTAGCGGGAGGGCCGGAAAACATTCAGTACTTC. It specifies CASSEEAVAGGPENIQYF.

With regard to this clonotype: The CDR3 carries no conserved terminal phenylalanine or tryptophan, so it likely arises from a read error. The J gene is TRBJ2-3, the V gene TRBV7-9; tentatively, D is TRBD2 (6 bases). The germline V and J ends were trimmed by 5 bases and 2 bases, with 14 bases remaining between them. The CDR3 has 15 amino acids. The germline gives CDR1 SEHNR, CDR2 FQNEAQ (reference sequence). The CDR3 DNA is TGTGCCAGCAGCCGTCGGGACTCCTACACAGATACGCAGTATATT. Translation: CASSRRDSYTDTQYI.

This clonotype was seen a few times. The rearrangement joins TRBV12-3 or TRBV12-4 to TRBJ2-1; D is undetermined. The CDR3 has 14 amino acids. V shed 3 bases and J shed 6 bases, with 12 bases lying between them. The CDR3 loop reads CASSFYQEINEQFF. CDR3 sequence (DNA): TGTGCCAGCAGTTTTTACCAGGAGATCAATGAGCAGTTCTTC.

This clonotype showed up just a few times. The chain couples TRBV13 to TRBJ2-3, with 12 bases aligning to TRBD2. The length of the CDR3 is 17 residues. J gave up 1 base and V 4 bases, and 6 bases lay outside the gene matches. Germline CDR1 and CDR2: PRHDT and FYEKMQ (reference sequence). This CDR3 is CASSSRRTSGGTDTQYF. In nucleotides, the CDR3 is TGTGCCAGCAGCTCCCGAAGGACTAGCGGGGGCACAGATACGCAGTATTTT.

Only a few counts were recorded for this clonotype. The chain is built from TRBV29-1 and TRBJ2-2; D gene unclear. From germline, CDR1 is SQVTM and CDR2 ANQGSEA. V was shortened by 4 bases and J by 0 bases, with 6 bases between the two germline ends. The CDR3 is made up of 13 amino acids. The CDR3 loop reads CSVVTANTGELFF. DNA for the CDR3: TGCAGCGTTGTAACGGCGAACACCGGGGAGCTGTTTTTT.